Described below is a single T cell receptor beta chain sequence and its context. What it binds is not known. Library preparation for TCR beta used quantitative 5'-RACE with molecular barcodes. TCRdb itself ran the 5' RACE reads through MiXCR, one entry per CDR3 protein. The top ten hold 2.5% to 3% of the sample, which has 120,000 or so distinct CDR3 sequences, about an eighth seen once. CDR1 is MGHDK and CDR2 is SYGVNS in the germline V gene. Trimming cost V 6 bases and J 3 bases, with 15 bases left between them. CDR3 length: 16 residues. The entry originates in a study of CD8 T cells in ankylosing spondylitis. Notes on the study in general: A subset of motif variants has previously been described in the synovial fluid and blood of reactive arthritis. Disease-linked clones had a CD8+ phenotype and relatively low frequency in peripheral blood. A motif in TCR beta, a set of eight highly homologous variants, appeared characteristic of ankylosing spondylitis blood.

The rearrangement links TRBV25-1 to TRBJ1-6; D is perhaps TRBD1 (6 bases). The sample consisted of blood, either unsorted or a sorted T cell fraction (not recorded which). The clonotype was recovered from a female donor with ankylosing spondylitis or in good health (not recorded which). CDR3 sequence: CASSDRGALYNSPLHF. In DNA, the CDR3 is TGTGCCAGCAGCGACCGGGGGGCTCTCTATAATTCACCCCTCCACTTT.